The entry below describes one T cell receptor beta chain. Its specificity is unknown. The protocol was immunoSEQ multiplex PCR, while the TCRdb copy is restricted to in-frame clones and leaves out a portion. The table records hundreds of thousands of clones, 80% to 90% of them present only once. Caucasian adults residing in Nashville, Tennessee made up all the donors. Researchers reported that CD8 memory united CD45RO+ cells with CCR7-negative CD45RA+ TemRA cells. This sample was taken from a study of shared clonotypes between healthy human individuals. General observations from the study: Generation probability values for non-shared clonotypes were lower than those for clonotypes shared by all four donors. Memory subsets generally showed lower estimated richness than naive subsets.

Deletions cut 6 bases from V and 3 bases from J, with 15 bases between. The CDR3 covers 13 residues. Per germline, CDR1 SQVTM and CDR2 ANQGSEA. The sequence derives from a man aged 18-30 years in good health. The rearrangement uses TRBV29-1 and TRBJ2-7, with D maybe TRBD1 (6 bases). The sequenced sample consisted of memory CD8+ T cells sorted from blood. Subset meaning: CD45RO+ cells pooled with CCR7-negative TemRA cells. CDR3 region: CSVLTGVNYEQYF. The CDR3 nucleotides are TGCAGCGTGTTGACAGGAGTAAACTACGAGCAGTACTTC.